This T cell receptor (beta chain) derives from a study of T cell responses to AZD1222 COVID-19 vaccine. General study results and limits: Baseline seropositives among AZD1222 recipients totaled only 5 to 7. Only after the peak T cell response were repertoires sampled.

V was pared by 1 base and J by 7 bases, with 10 bases between. CDR3 length: 13 residues. Germline assignment: CDR1 SGHTA and CDR2 FQGNSA. This clone was seen only once. The antigen is unknown. Assay: immunoSEQ multiplex PCR; the TCRdb copy retains only in-frame clones and omits some. The table records some 110,000 clones, more than 75% of them present only once. The rearrangement joins TRBV7-2 to TRBJ1-1; D is ambiguous. The input for sequencing was peripheral blood, taken on day 0 of AZD1222 vaccination. The source is an adult in good health. CDR3 protein: CASSLGRVGEAFF. CDR3 bases: TGTGCCAGCAGCTTAGGGAGGGTGGGTGAAGCTTTCTTT.